The 28 T cell receptor beta chains reported below all come from one sample, sequenced in a study of beta chain features in type 1 diabetes. All of the isolated RNA was reverse transcribed, so expressed TCRB transcripts were sequenced. Using immunoSEQ multiplex PCR, the repertoire was profiled, and TCRdb retains in-frame clones only, with some absent. The profile shows hundreds of thousands of clones, roughly 13% of them singletons. Study-wide findings and caveats: In every one of the four CD4+ subsets, TCRB CDR3s were moderately but significantly shorter in Type 1 diabetes patients.

These receptors are not linked to any known antigen. The sequenced sample was naive CD4+ T cells from blood. These TCRs come from a man aged 18 to 30 with type 1 diabetes.

In nucleotides, the CDR3 is TGTGCCAGCAGCTTTCCGGACGGCCGAAAGACCCAGTACTTC. This codes for CASSFPDGRKTQYF. The rearrangement uses TRBV7-9 and TRBJ2-5; D unresolved. The V and J ends lost 3 bases and 6 bases respectively, with 14 bases between them. Germline V gives CDR1 SEHNR, CDR2 FQNEAQ (reference sequence). This CDR3 has 14 residues.

This clone turned up a few times. The chain links TRBV7-9 to TRBJ2-6; 8 positions match TRBD1. Germline lookup yields CDR1 SEHNR and CDR2 FQNEAQ (reference sequence). The CDR3 length is 16 residues. V dropped 3 bases and J dropped 2; count of bases not matched to a gene: 3. CDR3 sequence reads: CASSFLDRAGANVLTF. Here the CDR3 DNA reads TGTGCCAGCAGCTTCCTGGACAGGGCTGGGGCCAACGTCCTGACTTTC.

The sample holds a few counts of this clone. The rearrangement joins TRBV10-3 to TRBJ2-2; D perhaps matches TRBD1 (5 bases). Germline V gene data show CDR1 as ENHRY and CDR2 as SYGVKD. This CDR3 has 12 amino acids. V was clipped by 4 bases and J by 12 bases, with 12 bases between them. The CDR3 sequence is CAISAQGQQLFF. For the CDR3, the DNA is TGTGCCATCAGTGCTCAGGGCCAGCAGCTGTTTTTT.

The chain couples TRBV7-2 to TRBJ2-7, with 9 positions matching TRBD1. CDR1 and CDR2 from the germline V gene are SGHTA and FQGNSA. Trimming at V came to 5 bases and at J to 3 bases, leaving 11 bases not matched to a gene. This CDR3 region has 16 residues. The CDR3 loop is CASSIRTGDPLYEQYF. The CDR3 region has the DNA TGTGCCAGCAGCATACGGACAGGGGACCCACTCTACGAGCAGTACTTC. The complete variable domain, with remaining parts taken from reference TRBV7-2 and TRBJ2-7, reads GAGVSQSPSNKVTEKGKDVELRCDPISGHTALYWYRQSLGQGLEFLIYFQGNSAPDKSGLPSDRFSAERTGGSVSTLTIQRTQQEDSAVYLCASSIRTGDPLYEQYFGPGTRLTVT.

J is TRBJ2-1 and V is TRBV7-2; possibly TRBD2 for D (6 bases). Germline CDR1 SGHTA, CDR2 FQGNSA. CDR3 length equals 13 residues. The V end lost 5 bases, the J end lost 9 bases, and 14 bases lay between the germline ends. The DNA of the CDR3 is TGTGCCAGCAGCGCCCATGGACTACCTGAGCAGTTCTTC. Translation gives CASSAHGLPEQFF.

The V gene is TRBV2, the J gene TRBJ2-2, with TRBD2 as a possible D gene (6 bases). CDR1 SNHLY and CDR2 FYNNEI come from the germline V gene. V gave up 6 bases and J gave up 5 bases, with 19 bases separating them. The CDR3 extends over 16 amino acids. The CDR3 DNA sequence: TGTGCCAGCAGACGGCGGTCGGGAGTCGGAACCGGGGAGCTGTTTTTT. This gives the protein CASRRRSGVGTGELFF.

The V and J genes are TRBV28 and TRBJ2-7; a possible D gene is TRBD1 (5 bases). This CDR3 region has 12 residues. Germline CDR1 MDHEN, CDR2 SYDVKM. The V end was cut by 5 bases, the J end by 7 bases, with 12 bases between. The CDR3 DNA reads TGTGCCAGCAGTCTCAGGGCGCGGGAGCAGTACTTC. Amino acid sequence: CASSLRAREQYF.

The genes are TRBV27 and TRBJ1-6, with unresolved D. Trimming pared 6 bases from V and 10 bases from J, leaving 16 bases between. The CDR3 length is 14 residues. Germline V lookup: CDR1 MNHEY, CDR2 SMNVEV (reference sequence). The DNA of the CDR3 is TGTGCCAGCAGGGGAACCACGCTCAGGTCACCCCTCCACTTT. Translating it yields CASRGTTLRSPLHF.

The chain joins TRBV4-2 to TRBJ2-5, with 13 positions matching TRBD2. Per germline, CDR1 LGHNA and CDR2 YNFKEQ. This CDR3 is built from 15 residues. J gave up 5 bases and V 6 bases, and 6 bases lay outside the gene matches. Here the CDR3 reads CASRAGTSGVETQYF. The DNA of the CDR3 is TGTGCCAGCAGGGCCGGGACTAGCGGGGTTGAGACCCAGTACTTC.

The chain employs TRBV6-5 and TRBJ1-6; D remains unclear. Germline CDR1 MNHEY, CDR2 SVGAGI. V lost 5 bases and J lost 12, with 14 bases in between. The CDR3 spans 13 residues. CDR3 in DNA: TGTGCCAGCAGTCCCTCCGGGGTTGGACCCCTCCACTTT. This sequence encodes CASSPSGVGPLHF.

This clone was seen only a few times. The rearrangement uses TRBV7-2 and TRBJ1-2, with D perhaps TRBD1 (5 bases). Germline V gene lookup returns CDR1 SGHTA and CDR2 FQGNSA. Deletions cut 5 bases from V and 8 bases from J, with 15 bases between. CDR3 size: 13 residues. CDR3 sequence (DNA): TGTGCCAGCAGCCCAGAAACGGGACGGGGCTACACCTTC. The encoded protein is CASSPETGRGYTF.

The J gene is TRBJ2-1, the V gene TRBV10-3; the match to TRBD2 covers 14 bases. The CDR3 length is 15 residues. V gave up 6 bases and J gave up 8 bases; unmatched junction bases: 6. Germline V gene lookup returns CDR1 ENHRY and CDR2 SYGVKD. The CDR3 loop reads CAISPTSGGAHEQFF. The CDR3, as DNA: TGTGCCATCAGCCCGACTAGCGGGGGGGCCCATGAGCAGTTCTTC.

V usage is TRBV9 and J usage is TRBJ1-5, with D possibly TRBD1 on 6 matching bases. V gave up 0 bases and J gave up 3 bases, with 10 bases separating them. The CDR3 is made up of 15 amino acids. CDR1 and CDR2 from the germline V gene are SGDLS and YYNGEE. The CDR3 nucleotides read TGTGCCAGCAGCGTAGCCGGGGGCCCCAATCAGCCCCAGCATTTT. This sequence encodes CASSVAGGPNQPQHF. The full variable domain, completed using reference TRBV9 and TRBJ1-5, is DSGVTQTPKHLITATGQRVTLRCSPRSGDLSVYWYQQSLDQGLQFLIQYYNGEERAKGNILERFSAQQFPDLHSELNLSSLELGDSALYFCASSVAGGPNQPQHFGDGTRLSIL.

This clone turned up a few times. This chain uses TRBV5-1 with TRBJ1-1; D is possibly TRBD1 (6 bases). Trimming took 6 bases from V and 0 from J, leaving 12 bases between them. The CDR3 sequence is 14 residues long. CDR1 is SGHRS and CDR2 is YFSETQ in the germline V gene. The CDR3 here is CASTSGALNTEAFF. The CDR3 DNA sequence: TGCGCCAGCACCTCAGGGGCCTTGAACACTGAAGCTTTCTTT.

This sequence joins TRBV15 and TRBJ2-7; 8 positions agree with TRBD1. The CDR3 has 15 amino acids. The germline V gene has CDR1 LNHNV and CDR2 YYDKDF (reference sequence). V shed 1 base and J 1 base; nucleotides not matched to a gene: 3. CDR3 nucleotides: TGTGCCACCAGCAGAGGACGGACAGGGTCCTACGAGCAGTACTTC. Translation: CATSRGRTGSYEQYF. Looking up the rest from reference TRBV15 and TRBJ2-7 gives the full variable domain: DAMVIQNPRYQVTQFGKPVTLSCSQTLNHNVMYWYQQKSSQAPKLLFHYYDKDFNNEADTPDNFQSRRPNTSFCFLDIRSPGLGDTAMYLCATSRGRTGSYEQYFGPGTRLTVT.

This clone was observed a handful of times. V and J are TRBV7-9 and TRBJ2-1, with TRBD2 matching over 9 bases. V gave up 3 bases and J gave up 7 bases; unmatched junction bases: 4. The CDR3 sequence is 14 residues long. The germline gives CDR1 SEHNR, CDR2 FQNEAQ (reference sequence). CDR3 in amino acids: CASSFGGRVNEQFF. In nucleotides, the CDR3 is TGTGCCAGCAGCTTTGGCGGGAGGGTGAATGAGCAGTTCTTC.

This clone was seen more than once but under ten times. V usage is TRBV4-1 and J usage is TRBJ2-7; 9 bases map to TRBD2. Germline CDR1 reads MGHRA; CDR2 reads YSYEKL. The CDR3 is 15 amino acids. The ends lost 2 bases at V and 7 bases at J; junction bases unmatched: 9. CDR3 coding DNA: TGCGCCAGCAGCCAACTAATAGCGGGAGCGAGTGAGCAGTACTTC. Amino acids: CASSQLIAGASEQYF.

This clone has only a few counts. This chain connects TRBV4-1 to TRBJ2-1, with D possibly being TRBD2 (5 bases). Trimming shortened V by 0 bases and J by 7 bases, and 7 bases separated the two germline ends. Germline lookup yields CDR1 MGHRA and CDR2 YSYEKL. The CDR3 is made up of 13 amino acids. The CDR3 nucleotides are TGCGCCAGCAGCCAAGAGAGCGGTAATGAGCAGTTCTTC. It is translated as CASSQESGNEQFF.

This clone was counted only a few times. The chain couples TRBV30 to TRBJ1-4; D remains unclear. CDR1 is GTSNPN and CDR2 is SVGIG in the germline V gene (reference sequence). This CDR3 has 13 residues. V dropped 4 bases and J dropped 7 bases, with 13 bases sitting between them. The CDR3, as DNA: TGTGCCTGGATGACCCCCGGAGGTGAAAAACTGTTTTTT. This sequence encodes CAWMTPGGEKLFF.

This clone was seen a handful of times. This sequence joins TRBV5-1 and TRBJ2-2; a weak D match, TRBD1 (7 bases). CDR3 length equals 16 residues. Germline V lookup: CDR1 SGHRS, CDR2 YFSETQ. V was clipped by 4 bases and J by 7 bases, with 20 bases between them. CDR3 loop: CASSPPQGGAFGELFF. In DNA, the CDR3 is TGCGCCAGCAGCCCGCCGCAGGGGGGCGCGTTCGGGGAGCTGTTTTTT. The entire variable domain, with the rest obtained from reference TRBV5-1 and TRBJ2-2, is as follows: KAGVTQTPRYLIKTRGQQVTLSCSPISGHRSVSWYQQTPGQGLQFLFEYFSETQRNKGNFPGRFSGRQFSNSRSEMNVSTLELGDSALYLCASSPPQGGAFGELFFGEGSRLTVL.

This clone appeared a few times. This sample includes further DNA sequences coding for the same CDR3. The rearrangement joins TRBV7-2 to TRBJ2-3; D is unresolved. CDR1 and CDR2 from the germline V gene are SGHTA and FQGNSA. The ends were cut back, 5 bases at V and 5 bases at J, with 8 bases in the middle. The length of the CDR3 is 12 residues. This CDR3 reads CASSLNRDTQYF. For the CDR3, the DNA is TGTGCCAGCAGCCTTAATAGAGATACGCAGTATTTT.

The table lists this clone with a few counts. This rearrangement joins TRBV5-1 to TRBJ2-7; D is unclear. Trimming shortened V by 4 bases and J by 0 bases, and 11 bases separated the two germline ends. CDR1 and CDR2 (germline): SGHRS, YFSETQ. The CDR3 has 14 residues. Here the CDR3 reads CASSVGIISYEQYF. CDR3 DNA sequence: TGCGCCAGCAGCGTGGGGATTATCTCCTACGAGCAGTACTTC.

This clone was seen a few times. This rearrangement joins TRBV5-1 to TRBJ1-1; 7 bases agree with TRBD1. Germline loops: CDR1 SGHRS, CDR2 YFSETQ. The CDR3 sequence is 17 residues long. Losses at the gene ends were 7 bases for V and 7 bases for J; bases not matched to a gene: 22. CDR3: CASGPQGTPIRRDEAFF. Here the CDR3 DNA reads TGCGCCAGCGGACCACAGGGGACGCCGATAAGGAGAGATGAAGCTTTCTTT.

This clone was recorded a few times. This rearrangement joins TRBV7-2 to TRBJ2-3; D may be TRBD2 (5 bases). The CDR3 is 15 residues long. CDR1 is SGHTA and CDR2 is FQGNSA in the germline V gene. With 4 bases removed from V and 3 bases from J, the gap between germline ends came to 14 bases. CDR3 residues: CASSSLATRTDTQYF. CDR3 coding DNA: TGTGCCAGCAGCTCCCTCGCCACTAGAACAGATACGCAGTATTTT.

This chain links TRBV19 with TRBJ2-7; 8 bases are shared with TRBD1. CDR1 and CDR2 from the germline V gene are LNHDA and SQIVND (reference sequence). V was pared by 3 bases and J by 5 bases, with 21 bases of the junction left unmatched. The CDR3 has 19 residues. The CDR3 nucleotides read TGTGCCAGTAGTATTGTTCAATACCGGACAGGGTGGCTGGAGAACGAGCAGTACTTC. Translating gives CASSIVQYRTGWLENEQYF.

A few counts support this clone. The rearrangement links TRBV7-3 to TRBJ2-5; D might be TRBD1 (5 bases). The CDR3 sequence is 14 residues long. V dropped 1 base and J dropped 1 base, with 7 bases sitting between them. CDR1 is SGHTA, CDR2 FQGTGA, per germline. CDR3 sequence reads: CASSLKGSQETQYF. Here the CDR3 DNA reads TGTGCCAGCAGCTTAAAGGGGTCCCAAGAGACCCAGTACTTC.

The chain joins TRBV4-1 to TRBJ1-1; no clear D. Germline V gene sequence: CDR1 MGHRA, CDR2 YSYEKL. This CDR3 spans 15 amino acids. Trimming stripped 2 bases from V and 0 bases from J, with 10 bases between. The CDR3 DNA follows: TGCGCCAGCAGCCAAAACCCTTCGGTGAACACTGAAGCTTTCTTT. Residues: CASSQNPSVNTEAFF.

This clone was counted a few times. The genes are TRBV7-9 and TRBJ2-7; TRBD2 might be the D (6 bases). CDR3 size: 15 residues. Germline V CDR1 and CDR2: SEHNR, FQNEAQ (reference sequence). Trimming cost V 6 bases and J 2 bases, with 17 bases left between them. The CDR3 protein is CASRGLLAGTYEQYF. DNA for the CDR3: TGTGCCAGCAGAGGTCTACTAGCCGGTACCTACGAGCAGTACTTC.